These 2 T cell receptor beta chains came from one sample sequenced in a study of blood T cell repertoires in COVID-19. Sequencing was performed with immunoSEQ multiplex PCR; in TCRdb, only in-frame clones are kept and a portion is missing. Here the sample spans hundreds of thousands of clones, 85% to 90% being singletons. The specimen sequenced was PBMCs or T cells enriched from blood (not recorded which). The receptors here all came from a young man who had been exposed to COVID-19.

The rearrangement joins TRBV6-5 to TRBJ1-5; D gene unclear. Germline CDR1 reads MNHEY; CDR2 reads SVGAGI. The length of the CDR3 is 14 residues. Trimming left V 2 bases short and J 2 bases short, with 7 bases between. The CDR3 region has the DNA TGTGCCAGCAGTTACAGGGAGGGCAATCAGCCCCAGCATTTT. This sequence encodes CASSYREGNQPQHF.

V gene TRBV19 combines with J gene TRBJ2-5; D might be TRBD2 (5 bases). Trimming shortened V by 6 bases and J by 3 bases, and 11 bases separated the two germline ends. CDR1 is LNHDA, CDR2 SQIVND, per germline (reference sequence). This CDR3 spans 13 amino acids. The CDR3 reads CASSLWGEETQYF. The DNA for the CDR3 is TGTGCCAGTAGCCTATGGGGAGAAGAGACCCAGTACTTC.